The 29 T cell receptor beta chains reported below all come from one sample, sequenced in a study of blood T cell repertoires in COVID-19. Profiled with immunoSEQ multiplex PCR; TCRdb holds only in-frame clones, not every one. The sample gives 120,000 to 150,000 clones, around 91% of which show up once; around an eighth is in the top ten. The sequencing sample was made of peripheral blood. The receptor source for this set is a man in his late teens or twenties with COVID-19, enrolled during active disease.

V gene TRBV4-1 combines with J gene TRBJ2-3; D is undetermined. Germline assignment: CDR1 MGHRA and CDR2 YSYEKL. The CDR3 has 18 amino acids. Trimming pared 4 bases from V and 0 bases from J, leaving 20 bases between. The CDR3 loop reads CASSPGLTRAGSTDTQYF. CDR3 coding DNA: TGCGCCAGCAGCCCAGGCCTGACCCGCGCAGGCAGCACAGATACGCAGTATTTT.

V is TRBV5-6 and J is TRBJ1-2; 8 nucleotides match TRBD1. CDR1 is SGHDT and CDR2 is YYEEEE in the germline V gene. The CDR3 loop spans 14 amino acids. Trimming at V came to 3 bases and at J to 5 bases, leaving 6 bases not matched to a gene. CDR3 in DNA: TGTGCCAGCAGCTCAACGGACAGGGTTTATGGCTACACCTTC. It encodes CASSSTDRVYGYTF.

The rearrangement joins TRBV10-3 to TRBJ2-7; TRBD2 matches 8 bases. The ends lost 2 bases at V and 0 bases at J; junction bases unmatched: 9. The CDR3 has 17 residues. Germline V gene sequence: CDR1 ENHRY, CDR2 SYGVKD. CDR3 nucleotides: TGTGCCATCAGTGAGGCGAACGTAGCGGGACGCTCCTACGAGCAGTACTTC. This codes for CAISEANVAGRSYEQYF.

The table lists this clone with a count of one. The V gene is TRBV30, the J gene TRBJ1-3; weak D call: TRBD1 (6 bases). The CDR3 spans 12 residues. The V end was cut by 4 bases, the J end by 3 bases, with 7 bases between. Germline V gene data show CDR1 as GTSNPN and CDR2 as SVGIG (reference sequence). DNA for the CDR3: TGTGCCTGGAACAGGGATGGAAACACCATATATTTT. The encoded protein is CAWNRDGNTIYF.

This rearrangement joins TRBV7-2 to TRBJ2-3; 12 bases are a match to TRBD2. Germline assignment: CDR1 SGHTA and CDR2 FQGNSA. The CDR3 is made up of 13 amino acids. Germline trimming cut 5 bases from V and 7 bases from J; bases unmatched to any gene: 1. CDR3 in amino acids: CASSGTSGYTQYF. CDR3 in DNA: TGTGCCAGCAGCGGGACTAGCGGGTATACGCAGTATTTT.

V gene TRBV28 combines with J gene TRBJ2-7; TRBD1 matches 8 bases. The germline gives CDR1 MDHEN, CDR2 SYDVKM. The ends lost 2 bases at V and 7 bases at J; junction bases unmatched: 7. This CDR3 has 14 amino acids. DNA for the CDR3: TGTGCCAGCAGTTTAAACCAGGGGGCATGGGAGCAGTACTTC. Translated, it gives CASSLNQGAWEQYF. The variable domain in full, completed from reference TRBV28 and TRBJ2-7, reads DVKVTQSSRYLVKRTGEKVFLECVQDMDHENMFWYRQDPGLGLRLIYFSYDVKMKEKGDIPEGYSVSREKKERFSLILESASTNQTSMYLCASSLNQGAWEQYFGPGTRLTVT.

This clone was recorded at least ten times. In DNA form, the CDR3 reads TGCAGCGCCGGACTAGCGGACGAGCAGTACTTC. Translating it yields CSAGLADEQYF. The chain recombines TRBV29-1 with TRBJ2-7, with TRBD2 matching 10 bases. The CDR3 contains 11 residues. Per germline, CDR1 SQVTM and CDR2 ANQGSEA. V was pared by 7 bases and J by 5 bases, with 2 bases of the junction left unmatched.

This clone was counted between two and nine times. The same CDR3 arises from other DNA sequences in this sample as well. CDR3 DNA sequence: TGCGCCAGCAGCCAGGACAGGGGTGACTACGAGCAGTACTTC. Translated: CASSQDRGDYEQYF. The rearrangement joins TRBV4-3 to TRBJ2-7; 9 nucleotides agree with TRBD1. This CDR3 has 14 residues. The germline V gene encodes CDR1 LGHNA and CDR2 YSLEER. Trimming cost V 3 bases and J 3 bases; bases outside gene matches: 3.

This clone has more than one count but fewer than ten. J is TRBJ2-6 and V is TRBV7-9; no firm D call. Germline assignment: CDR1 SEHNR and CDR2 FQNEAQ (reference sequence). The CDR3 is 17 amino acids. Trimming removed 5 bases at V and 0 bases at J, with 14 bases between. In DNA, the CDR3 is TGTGCCAGCAGCCTCCTTATCTGGCTCTCTGGGGCCAACGTCCTGACTTTC. It yields the protein CASSLLIWLSGANVLTF.

This chain links TRBV5-4 with TRBJ2-1, with D uncertain. CDR3 length: 16 residues. Between the trimmed V and J ends, which lost 4 bases and 0 bases, there was a span of 14 bases. Per germline, CDR1 SGHNT and CDR2 YYREEE (reference sequence). CDR3 in DNA: TGTGCCAGCAGCCCCCCGGTCGGGTACTCCTACAATGAGCAGTTCTTC. Amino acids: CASSPPVGYSYNEQFF.

This clone has only one observation. The rearrangement joins TRBV7-2 to TRBJ1-2, with D possibly being TRBD1 (5 bases). The CDR3 contains 14 residues. Trimming left V 2 bases short and J 6 bases short, with 13 bases between. The germline V gene encodes CDR1 SGHTA and CDR2 FQGNSA. Here the CDR3 DNA reads TGTGCCAGCAGCTTATTTAATCAGGGTAATGGCTACACCTTC. It encodes CASSLFNQGNGYTF.

J is TRBJ2-7 and V is TRBV5-1, with a tentative D call TRBD2 (5 bases). V lost 0 bases, J lost 7 bases, and 14 bases lay in between. CDR1 is SGHRS, CDR2 YFSETQ, per germline. CDR3 length equals 14 residues. CDR3 sequence reads: CASSLDGVPGEQYF. CDR3 coding DNA: TGCGCCAGCAGCTTGGACGGGGTTCCGGGAGAGCAGTACTTC.

The chain joins TRBV7-2 to TRBJ1-1; D unresolved. Germline CDR1 and CDR2: SGHTA and FQGNSA. The CDR3 runs 13 residues. Trimming took off 10 bases at V and 3 bases at J, with 15 bases between the two ends. In nucleotides, the CDR3 is TGTGCCAACGTTAGGCCCGGGGACACTGAAGCTTTCTTT. Amino acid sequence: CANVRPGDTEAFF. Supplemented by reference TRBV7-2 and TRBJ1-1, the full variable domain reads GAGVSQSPSNKVTEKGKDVELRCDPISGHTALYWYRQSLGQGLEFLIYFQGNSAPDKSGLPSDRFSAERTGGSVSTLTIQRTQQEDSAVYLCANVRPGDTEAFFGQGTRLTVV.

The V gene is TRBV9, the J gene TRBJ1-1, with D possibly TRBD1 on 5 matching bases. V was clipped by 0 bases and J by 1 base, with 13 bases between them. Per the germline V gene, CDR1 is SGDLS and CDR2 is YYNGEE. This CDR3 contains 16 residues. CDR3 coding DNA: TGTGCCAGCAGCGTAGCTAGGGAGGGGTCGAACACTGAAGCTTTCTTT. Residues: CASSVAREGSNTEAFF.

The V call is TRBV4-1, the J call TRBJ1-1; 10 bases agree with TRBD1. The CDR3 is made up of 18 amino acids. Germline lookup yields CDR1 MGHRA and CDR2 YSYEKL. V lost 0 bases to trimming and J lost 0 bases; unmatched junction nucleotides: 7. DNA of the CDR3: TGCGCCAGCAGCCAAGATAGGGGGACAGGGGCGGTGAACACTGAAGCTTTCTTT. It is translated as CASSQDRGTGAVNTEAFF.

The CDR3 nucleotides are TGTGCCAGCAGTTCCCCTAGGGGGAAGCCCAACACCGGGGAGCTGTTTTTT. The encoded protein is CASSSPRGKPNTGELFF. The chain recombines TRBV28 with TRBJ2-2; tentative D call: TRBD1 (6 bases). The germline gives CDR1 MDHEN, CDR2 SYDVKM. V lost 4 bases, J lost 2 bases, and 17 bases lay in between. The CDR3 runs to 17 residues.

V usage is TRBV9 and J usage is TRBJ2-6; perhaps TRBD1 as D (5 bases). Trimming removed 0 bases from V and 2 bases from J, with 9 bases in between. Germline lookup yields CDR1 SGDLS and CDR2 YYNGEE. The CDR3 loop spans 16 amino acids. Here the CDR3 reads CASSVGTIAGANVLTF. CDR3 in DNA: TGTGCCAGCAGCGTAGGGACAATCGCTGGGGCCAACGTCCTGACTTTC.

The chain has TRBV19 and TRBJ2-3; D might be TRBD2 (6 bases). In germline, CDR1 is LNHDA, CDR2 SQIVND (reference sequence). CDR3 size: 14 residues. V lost 6 bases and J 0 bases, leaving 10 bases between the germline ends. The CDR3 DNA follows: TGTGCCAGTAGCCGAGGGACTAGCACAGATACGCAGTATTTT. Its protein product is CASSRGTSTDTQYF. Looking up the rest from reference TRBV19 and TRBJ2-3 gives the full variable domain: DGGITQSPKYLFRKEGQNVTLSCEQNLNHDAMYWYRQDPGQGLRLIYYSQIVNDFQKGDIAEGYSVSREKKESFPLTVTSAQKNPTAFYLCASSRGTSTDTQYFGPGTRLTVL.

This clone was counted between two and nine times. This chain joins TRBV11-1 and TRBJ2-1; D perhaps matches TRBD2 (5 bases). Between the trimmed V and J ends, which lost 5 bases and 9 bases, there was a span of 14 bases. The CDR3 has 13 residues. The germline CDR1 and CDR2 sequences are SGHAT and FQDESV (reference sequence). In nucleotides, the CDR3 is TGTGCCAGCAGCCCTTTCGGAGGAGGTGAGCAGTTCTTC. Translated, it gives CASSPFGGGEQFF.

The chain uses TRBV9 and TRBJ2-7; 9 bases are a match to TRBD2. From germline, CDR1 is SGDLS and CDR2 YYNGEE. V dropped 0 bases and J dropped 2; count of bases not matched to a gene: 3. The CDR3 is 15 residues long. The CDR3 loop reads CASSVGGGATYEQYF. In DNA, the CDR3 is TGTGCCAGCAGCGTAGGCGGGGGGGCAACCTACGAGCAGTACTTC.

This clone was observed a handful of times. V usage is TRBV7-9 and J usage is TRBJ1-6, with 7 bases matching TRBD1. Trimming at V came to 5 bases and at J to 7 bases, leaving 8 bases not matched to a gene. The CDR3 spans 15 residues. Per the germline V gene, CDR1 is SEHNR and CDR2 is FQNEAQ (reference sequence). CDR3 in DNA: TGTGCCAGCAGCCGATTCGGGACAGACAATTCACCCCTCCACTTT. Residues: CASSRFGTDNSPLHF.

Comment on this clone: Other DNA sequences in this specimen translate into the identical CDR3. This chain uses TRBV30 with TRBJ1-1; TRBD1 matches at 7 bases. The junction had 2 bases not matched to a gene; V was cut back by 1 base and J by 0 bases. The CDR3 sequence is 14 residues long. Germline V CDR1 and CDR2: GTSNPN, SVGIG (reference sequence). The CDR3: CAWSADRVNTEAFF. CDR3 DNA sequence: TGTGCCTGGAGTGCTGACAGGGTGAACACTGAAGCTTTCTTT.

Written as DNA, the CDR3 is TGTGCCAGTACCGAAGGTTCTAGCGGCTATACGCAGTATTTT. This encodes CASTEGSSGYTQYF. The rearrangement uses TRBV19 and TRBJ2-3; 7 nucleotides agree with TRBD2. Trimming removed 7 bases from V and 7 bases from J; junction bases left unmatched: 11. This CDR3 has 14 residues. Per germline, CDR1 LNHDA and CDR2 SQIVND (reference sequence).

This sequence joins TRBV6-5 and TRBJ2-7, with TRBD1 as a possible D gene (6 bases). The CDR3 is made up of 15 amino acids. V lost 0 bases, J lost 0 bases, and 9 bases lay in between. Looked up from germline, CDR1 is MNHEY and CDR2 is SVGAGI. The CDR3, as DNA: TGTGCCAGCAGTTACTCGTGGGGGCCCTCCTACGAGCAGTACTTC. Translation gives CASSYSWGPSYEQYF.

The chain has TRBV29-1 and TRBJ2-2, with D possibly matching TRBD2 (7 bases). Germline V lookup: CDR1 SQVTM, CDR2 ANQGSEA. V dropped 4 bases and J dropped 8 bases, with 20 bases sitting between them. The CDR3 is made up of 15 amino acids. The CDR3 spells CSVGPRGARIGELFF. The DNA for the CDR3 is TGCAGCGTTGGGCCCCGGGGGGCTCGGATAGGGGAGCTGTTTTTT.

This chain uses TRBV2 with TRBJ2-1, with 13 nucleotides matching TRBD2. The CDR3 covers 15 residues. V dropped 1 base and J dropped 8; count of bases not matched to a gene: 2. Germline values: CDR1 SNHLY, CDR2 FYNNEI. CDR3 amino acids: CASSEGTSGSYEQFF. In nucleotides, the CDR3 is TGTGCCAGCAGTGAAGGGACTAGCGGGAGTTATGAGCAGTTCTTC.

V and J are TRBV7-9 and TRBJ2-3; 7 nucleotides agree with TRBD2. This CDR3 comprises 18 residues. V trimming: 5 bases; J trimming: 0 bases; junction bases outside the gene matches: 14. Germline CDR1 SEHNR, CDR2 FQNEAQ (reference sequence). The CDR3 DNA sequence: TGTGCCAGCAGCCCGCGAGGCTGGACTAGACCTAGCACAGATACGCAGTATTTT. Protein: CASSPRGWTRPSTDTQYF.

V usage is TRBV29-1 and J usage is TRBJ2-1, with 7 bases identical to TRBD2. This CDR3 has 14 residues. Germline V gene lookup returns CDR1 SQVTM and CDR2 ANQGSEA. The V gene end was trimmed by 4 bases and the J gene end by 8 bases; junction bases not matched to a gene: 11. DNA for the CDR3: TGCAGCGTTGTTTGGTGGGAGGGCCCCGATGAGCAGTTCTTC. As protein: CSVVWWEGPDEQFF.

The genes are TRBV5-1 and TRBJ2-5, with a possible D match to TRBD1 (5 bases). The V gene's germline CDR1 is SGHRS and CDR2 YFSETQ. The CDR3 runs 14 residues. The ends were cut back, 0 bases at V and 2 bases at J, with 8 bases in the middle. The CDR3 DNA sequence: TGCGCCAGCAGCTTGGGTAGGGGACAAGAGACCCAGTACTTC. Residues: CASSLGRGQETQYF.